The T cell receptor beta chain described here comes from a study of T cells in Graves' hyperthyroidism and ophthalmopathy. Used for diagnoses were clinical symptoms, serum thyroxine and TRAb, thyroid ultrasound and orbital computed tomography. The study's findings and limits: Ophthalmopathy and stable hyperthyroidism were told apart by a 13 V-J model.

The germline V gene has CDR1 SGHVT and CDR2 SQSDAQ. The CDR3 spans 17 residues. The V segment lost 5 bases and the J segment 5 bases; nucleotides outside the gene matches: 7. Amplification of TCR beta CDR3 regions used RNA as the template. The TCR CDR3 was amplified in a first-round RT-PCR using the HTBI primer set. TCRdb processed the multiplex PCR reads anew with MiXCR; each CDR3 protein has one entry. Of about 660,000 distinct CDR3 sequences in the sample, 45% were seen once. Regarding this clonotype: Its matching antigen is unknown.

The source is an adult man with Graves' disease, either hyperthyroidism or ophthalmopathy (not recorded which). The sample taken for sequencing was peripheral blood or thyroid tissue (not recorded which). The gene calls are TRBV7-4 and TRBJ1-6; 12 bases line up with TRBD1. The CDR3 DNA is TGTGCCAGCAGCCAAGGGGGGACAGGGGGCAATAATTCACCCCTCCACTTT. Translation gives CASSQGGTGGNNSPLHF.